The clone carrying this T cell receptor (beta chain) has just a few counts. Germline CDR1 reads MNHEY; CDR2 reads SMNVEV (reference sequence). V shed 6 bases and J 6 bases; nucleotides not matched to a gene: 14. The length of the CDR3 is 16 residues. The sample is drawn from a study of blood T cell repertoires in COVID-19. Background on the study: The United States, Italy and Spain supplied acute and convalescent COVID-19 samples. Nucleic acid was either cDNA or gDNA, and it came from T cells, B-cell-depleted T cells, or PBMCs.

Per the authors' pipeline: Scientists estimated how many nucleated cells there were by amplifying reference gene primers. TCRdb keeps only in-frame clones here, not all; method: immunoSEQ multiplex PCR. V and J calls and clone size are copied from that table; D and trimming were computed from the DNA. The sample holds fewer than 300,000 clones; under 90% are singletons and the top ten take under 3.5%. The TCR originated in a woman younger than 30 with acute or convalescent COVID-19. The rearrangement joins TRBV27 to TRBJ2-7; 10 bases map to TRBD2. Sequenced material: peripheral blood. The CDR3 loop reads CASSLGLAGVYSEQYF. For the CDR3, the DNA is TGTGCCAGCAGCCTAGGGCTAGCGGGAGTATATAGCGAGCAGTACTTC.